This T cell receptor (beta chain) was sequenced during a study of regulatory T cells in long-lasting Graves disease. Study outcomes and limitations: When disease was persistent, TRBV28, TRBJ1-2 and TRBJ2-5 were the favored segments.

This clonotype was counted ten times or more. Its antigen is not known. Through Arm-PCR of CDR3 regions and iRepertoire HTBI primers, TCR beta libraries were built. TCRdb used MiXCR to reprocess the multiplex PCR reads, holding one entry per CDR3 protein. This table holds about 220,000 distinct CDR3 sequences, around 19% found once. The CDR3 consists of 16 residues. V was clipped by 5 bases and J by 0 bases; unmatched bases: 6. Germline V gene lookup returns CDR1 MDHEN and CDR2 SYDVKM. Stated time point: newly diagnosed GD, antithyroid drugs for less than 3 months. PBMC RNA was the source of the TCR library. The same specimen was also included in a second study, on T cells in Graves' hyperthyroidism and ophthalmopathy. As that report states: When the TCR CDR3 underwent first-round RT-PCR, the HTBI primer set was used.

The receptor was isolated from a woman in her 30s with Graves disease. The chain combines TRBV28 with TRBJ1-5, with 8 bases fitting TRBD1. Sequenced here: peripheral blood mononuclear cells (PBMCs), sampled at new diagnosis, from a patient treated with antithyroid drugs. DNA for the CDR3: TGTGCCAGCAGTCTATTGACAGGGGCTAGCAATCAGCCCCAGCATTTT. This translates into CASSLLTGASNQPQHF. The complete variable domain, with remaining parts taken from reference TRBV28 and TRBJ1-5, reads DVKVTQSSRYLVKRTGEKVFLECVQDMDHENMFWYRQDPGLGLRLIYFSYDVKMKEKGDIPEGYSVSREKKERFSLILESASTNQTSMYLCASSLLTGASNQPQHFGDGTRLSIL.